This T cell receptor beta chain was recorded in a study of Ad26.COV2.S vaccination and SARS-CoV-2 variants. Whole-study results and caveats: Researchers cautioned that TCR breadth and depth analyses may have underestimated total T cell responses. Vaccinees showed greater spike-specific TCR breadth than placebo recipients. Reports say spike-specific CD8+ and CD4+ T cell responses covered substantial breadth after vaccination.

A remark on this clone: Its antigen is unidentified.

Using immunoSEQ multiplex PCR, the repertoire was profiled, and TCRdb retains in-frame clones only, with some absent. The table shows over 110,000 clones, with around 86% occurring only once. Germline V gene sequence: CDR1 SGHTA, CDR2 FQGNSA. This CDR3 is 13 amino acids long. The V and J ends lost 0 bases and 6 bases respectively, with 6 bases between them. This rearrangement joins TRBV7-2 to TRBJ2-4; maybe TRBD2 (6 bases). The clonotype was recovered from a human donor who had recovered from COVID-19. The source was peripheral blood, collected after recovery from COVID-19. DNA of the CDR3: TGTGCCAGCAGCTTAGCGGGGGGAAACATTCAGTACTTC. Translated: CASSLAGGNIQYF.